This record looks at one T cell receptor beta chain sequence and its context. Only a few counts were recorded for this clonotype. It has no known antigen specificity. One base away there is no much larger clone; base qualities are not given. Receptor libraries were prepared by PCR. TCR sequencing of DNA from cultured CD4+ T cells used the Oncomine TCR Beta short-read assay at the Johns Hopkins FTIC core. Genomic DNA was extracted from the cultured CD4+ T cells with the QIAamp micro DNA kit. Oncomine TCR Beta libraries from cultured CD4+ T cells were pooled with unique dual indexes and sequenced on an Illumina iSeq 100. The original pipeline was this. Non-productive sequences were filtered out, and CDR3s that did not start with C, did not end with F or W, or were shorter than 7 amino acids were discarded. The MANAFEST web application was used to identify antigen-specific clonotypes by comparing peptide-stimulated wells against reference wells and other culture wells. To be called positive, a clone needed an FDR below 0.05, an odds ratio above 5, and a productive frequency above 0.1% in at least two of three replicate wells. Clonotypes that were significantly expanded in both SARS-CoV-2 spike wells and at least one common cold coronavirus spike condition were defined as cross-reactive. Similarity between CDR3 sequences was evaluated in R version 3.6.1 using Levenshtein distances (stringdist) and unrooted phylogenetic trees (ape). TCRdb reanalyzed the raw reads on its own, using fastp at Q25 for trimming and MiXCR for clone calling, and kept in-frame beta chains. One record per CDR3 amino acid sequence lists the most common genes and DNA. The V and J calls, along with clone size, are taken from TCRdb and not from the paper's own processing. The sample table contains about 14,000 distinct CDR3 sequences; only one count was recorded for around 56% of them. Of the sample, approximately 12% falls within the top ten clones.

The sample's treatment or condition label, decoded: roughly ten-day PBMC culture with coronavirus spike peptide pools or control peptides (ViraFEST assay). To expand antigen-specific T cells with peptide pools and then pick out the expanded clonotypes through TCR sequencing, the study relied on the ViraFEST assay. The convalescent patients' positive SARS-CoV-2 PCR tests fell between March and December 2020, which was before the Alpha, Beta and Delta variants emerged in the United States. More than 1.5 million PBMCs per well were cultured in IMDM with roughly 5% human AB serum and 8.5 to 10 IU/ml IL-2, plus 10 ug/ml peptide pools. Half of the culture medium was replaced with fresh IL-2-containing medium on days 3 and 7. After approximately 11 days of culture, CD4+ T cells were isolated by negative selection with the EasySep CD4+ T cell isolation kit. PBMCs were separated from whole blood using Ficoll-Paque Plus gradient centrifugation and then either used fresh or cryopreserved at -140C. Culture conditions were generally each tested in triplicate wells.

Sequences SGHTA (CDR1) and FQGNSA (CDR2) are obtained from the germline V gene. Inclusive of the bounding cysteine and phenylalanine, the CDR3 is 16 residues long. Only the CDR3 region is kept as DNA, spanning 48 bases read in frame from base 1. V sheds 1 base and J sheds 1 base, leaving 11 bases between their ends. The data were obtained in a study of vaccination and CD4 T cells after COVID-19 (dated by TCRdb to 2022 to 2024). As for the study more broadly: Convalescent patients had a positive SARS-CoV-2 result on nasal swab PCR, and of these patients, nine had mild disease and one had severe disease. The convalescent cohort included six males and four females, with two Hispanic individuals, seven Caucasians, two Asians and one multiracial person. Each participant got two doses of either the Pfizer-BioNTech BNT162b2 vaccine (n=8) or the Moderna mRNA-1273 vaccine (n=2). Post-COVID blood samples were collected from convalescent patients a median of approximately 93 days after diagnosis, with a range of about 30 to 161 days. Post-vaccine blood samples were collected a median of around 10 weeks after the second vaccine dose, ranging from roughly 14 to 241 days. Culture stimuli were overlapping spike peptide pools from SARS-CoV-2 and from the common cold coronaviruses HCoV-NL63, HCoV-OC43 and HCoV-229E. As controls, cultures received a CEFX viral epitope pool (the positive control), an HIV-1 Nef peptide pool (the negative control), or no peptide at all. In 10 COVID-19 convalescent patients and a handful of infection-naive healthy vaccine recipients, researchers compared the spike-specific CD4+ TCR repertoire from before mRNA vaccination with the repertoire from after. Broader findings and caveats from the paper: Of the vaccine-specific clones found in convalescent patients, nearly all (304 of 307) were mono-reactive for SARS-CoV-2 spike instead of being cross-reactive with common cold coronaviruses. The number of convalescent patients in the study was relatively small, and the study did not examine early timepoints following natural infection. The median count of SARS-CoV-2-reactive clonotypes went up from around 23 after infection to 38 after vaccination, although the change was not significant. In convalescent patients, a median approximately 90% of post-vaccine SARS-CoV-2-reactive clones were detected only after vaccination, suggesting vaccine-specific priming.

The rearranged chain carries TRBV7-2 and TRBJ1-3, and perhaps TRBD1 as D gene, on 5 matching bases. What was sequenced was CD4+ T cells from blood, cultured in vitro. This TCR was sampled from a human donor who had recovered from COVID-19. The nucleotide sequence reads as follows: TGTGCCAGCAGCTTAGAGGGGAGTTTTTCTGGAAACACCATATATTTT. This sequence encodes CASSLEGSFSGNTIYF.